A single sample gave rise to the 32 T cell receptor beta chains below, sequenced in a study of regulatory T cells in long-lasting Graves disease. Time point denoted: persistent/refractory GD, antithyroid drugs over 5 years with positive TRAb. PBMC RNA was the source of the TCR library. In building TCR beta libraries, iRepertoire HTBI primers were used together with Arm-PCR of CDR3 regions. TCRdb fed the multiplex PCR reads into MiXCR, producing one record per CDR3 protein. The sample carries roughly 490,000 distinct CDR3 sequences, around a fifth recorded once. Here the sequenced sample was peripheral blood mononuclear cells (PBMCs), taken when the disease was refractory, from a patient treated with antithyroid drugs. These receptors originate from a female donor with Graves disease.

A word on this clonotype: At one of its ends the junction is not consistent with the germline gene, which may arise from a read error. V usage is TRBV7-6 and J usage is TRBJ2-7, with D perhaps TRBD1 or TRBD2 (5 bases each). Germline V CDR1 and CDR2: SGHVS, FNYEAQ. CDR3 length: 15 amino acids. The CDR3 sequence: CASSLGYWGYYGQYF. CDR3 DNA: TGTGCCAGCAGCTTAGGTTATTGGGGGTACTACGGGCAGTACTTC.

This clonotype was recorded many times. In DNA form, the CDR3 reads TGTGCCAGCAGTTTAACAGGGGCAGGAGAGCAGTACTTC. Its protein is CASSLTGAGEQYF. This chain joins TRBV12-3 or TRBV12-4 and TRBJ2-7, with 7 bases lining up with TRBD1. This CDR3 region has 13 residues. After removal of 2 bases from V and 7 bases from J, the junction contained 5 bases not matched to a gene.

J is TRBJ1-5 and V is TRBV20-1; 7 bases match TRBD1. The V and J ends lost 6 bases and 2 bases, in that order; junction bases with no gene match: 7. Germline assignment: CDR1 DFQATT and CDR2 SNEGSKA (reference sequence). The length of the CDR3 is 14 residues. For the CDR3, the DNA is TGCAGTGCCACTGGGACAGTAGGCAATCAGCCCCAGCATTTT. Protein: CSATGTVGNQPQHF.

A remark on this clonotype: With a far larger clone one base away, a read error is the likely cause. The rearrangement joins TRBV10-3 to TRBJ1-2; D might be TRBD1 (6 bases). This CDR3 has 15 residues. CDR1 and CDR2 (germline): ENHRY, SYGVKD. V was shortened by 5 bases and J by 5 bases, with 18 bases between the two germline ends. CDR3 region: CAISSPRTESYGYTF. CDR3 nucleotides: TGTGCCATCAGTTCACCCAGGACAGAAAGTTATGGCTACACCTTC.

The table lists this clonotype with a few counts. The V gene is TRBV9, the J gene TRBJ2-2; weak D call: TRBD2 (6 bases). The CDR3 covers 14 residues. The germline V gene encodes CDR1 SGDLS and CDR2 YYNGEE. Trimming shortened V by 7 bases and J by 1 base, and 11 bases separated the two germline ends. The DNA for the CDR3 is TGTGCCAGCGGGGCGGGGCGGAACACCGGGGAGCTGTTTTTT. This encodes CASGAGRNTGELFF. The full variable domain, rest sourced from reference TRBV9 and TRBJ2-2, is DSGVTQTPKHLITATGQRVTLRCSPRSGDLSVYWYQQSLDQGLQFLIQYYNGEERAKGNILERFSAQQFPDLHSELNLSSLELGDSALYFCASGAGRNTGELFFGEGSRLTVL.

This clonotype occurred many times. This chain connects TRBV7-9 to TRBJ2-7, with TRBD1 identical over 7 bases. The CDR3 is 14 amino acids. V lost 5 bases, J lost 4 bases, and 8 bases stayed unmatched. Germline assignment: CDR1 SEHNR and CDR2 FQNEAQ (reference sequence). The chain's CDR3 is CASSAGTETYEQYF. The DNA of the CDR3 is TGTGCCAGCAGCGCCGGGACAGAGACTTACGAGCAGTACTTC.

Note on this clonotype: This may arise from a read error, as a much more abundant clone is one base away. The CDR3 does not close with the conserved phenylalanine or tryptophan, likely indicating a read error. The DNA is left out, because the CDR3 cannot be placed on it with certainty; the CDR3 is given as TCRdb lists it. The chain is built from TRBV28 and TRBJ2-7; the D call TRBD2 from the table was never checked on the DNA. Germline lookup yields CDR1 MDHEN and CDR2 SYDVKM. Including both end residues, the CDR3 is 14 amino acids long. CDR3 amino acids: CASSFGEGKNIQYL.

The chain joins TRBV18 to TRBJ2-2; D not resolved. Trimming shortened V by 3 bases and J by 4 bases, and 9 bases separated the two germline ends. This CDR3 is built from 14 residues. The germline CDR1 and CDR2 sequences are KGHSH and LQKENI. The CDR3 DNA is TGTGCCAGCTCACCCCCGGTTTCCACCGGGGAGCTGTTTTTT. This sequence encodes CASSPPVSTGELFF.

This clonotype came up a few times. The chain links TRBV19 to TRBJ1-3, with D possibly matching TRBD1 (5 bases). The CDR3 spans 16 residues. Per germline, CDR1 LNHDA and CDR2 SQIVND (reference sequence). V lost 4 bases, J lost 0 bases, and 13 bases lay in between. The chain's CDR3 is CASSTGGPTSGNTIYF. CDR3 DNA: TGTGCCAGTAGTACGGGGGGACCGACCTCTGGAAACACCATATATTTT.

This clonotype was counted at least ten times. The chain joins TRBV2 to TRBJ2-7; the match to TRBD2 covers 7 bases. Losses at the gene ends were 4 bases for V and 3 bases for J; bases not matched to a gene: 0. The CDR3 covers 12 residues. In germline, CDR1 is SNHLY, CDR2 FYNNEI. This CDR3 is CASSGEGYEQYF. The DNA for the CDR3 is TGTGCCAGCAGTGGGGAGGGCTACGAGCAGTACTTC. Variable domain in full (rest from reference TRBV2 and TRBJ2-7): EPEVTQTPSHQVTQMGQEVILRCVPISNHLYFYWYRQILGQKVEFLVSFYNNEISEKSEIFDDQFSVERPDGSNFTLKIRSTKLEDSAMYFCASSGEGYEQYFGPGTRLTVT.

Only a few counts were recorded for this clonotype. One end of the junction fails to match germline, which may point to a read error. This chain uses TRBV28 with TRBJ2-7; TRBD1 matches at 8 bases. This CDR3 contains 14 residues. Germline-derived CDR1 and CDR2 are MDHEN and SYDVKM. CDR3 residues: CASSFQGATYGQYF. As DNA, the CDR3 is TGTGCCAGCAGTTTTCAGGGGGCCACCTACGGGCAGTACTTC.

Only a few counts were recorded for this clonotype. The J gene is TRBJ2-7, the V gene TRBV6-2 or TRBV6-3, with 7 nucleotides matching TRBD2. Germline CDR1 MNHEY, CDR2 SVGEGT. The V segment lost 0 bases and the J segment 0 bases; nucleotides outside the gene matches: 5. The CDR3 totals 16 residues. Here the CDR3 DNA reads TGTGCCAGCAGTTACTCGGGGGACTACCTCTCCTACGAGCAGTACTTC. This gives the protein CASSYSGDYLSYEQYF.

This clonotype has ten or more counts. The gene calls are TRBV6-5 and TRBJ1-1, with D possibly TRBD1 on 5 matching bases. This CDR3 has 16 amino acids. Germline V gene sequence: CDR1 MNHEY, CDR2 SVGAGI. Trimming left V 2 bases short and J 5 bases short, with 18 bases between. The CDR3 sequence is CASSYRGPIGGTEAFF. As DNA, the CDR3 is TGTGCCAGCAGTTACAGGGGCCCCATCGGAGGGACTGAAGCTTTCTTT.

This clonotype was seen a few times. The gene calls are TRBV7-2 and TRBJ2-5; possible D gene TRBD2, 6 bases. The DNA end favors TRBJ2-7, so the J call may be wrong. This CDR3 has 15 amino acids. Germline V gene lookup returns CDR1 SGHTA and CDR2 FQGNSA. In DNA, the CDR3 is TGTGCCAGCAGCTTAGGGTCGGGGGTTTTGTACGAGCAGTACTTC. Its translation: CASSLGSGVLYEQYF.

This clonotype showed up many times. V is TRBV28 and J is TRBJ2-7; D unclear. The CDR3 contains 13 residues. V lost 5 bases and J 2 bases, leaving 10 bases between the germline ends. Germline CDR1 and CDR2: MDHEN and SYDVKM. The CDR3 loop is CASSTPSTYEQYF. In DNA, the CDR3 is TGTGCCAGCAGTACGCCCAGCACCTACGAGCAGTACTTC.

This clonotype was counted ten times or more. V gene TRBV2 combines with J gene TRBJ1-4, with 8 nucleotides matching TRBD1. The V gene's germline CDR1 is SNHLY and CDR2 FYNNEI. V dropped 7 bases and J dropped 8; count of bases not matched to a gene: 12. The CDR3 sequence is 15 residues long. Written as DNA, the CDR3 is TGTGCCAGCAACAGACAGGGGAACGAGAACGAAAAACTGTTTTTT. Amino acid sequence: CASNRQGNENEKLFF.

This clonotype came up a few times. CDR3 DNA sequence: TGTGCCAGCAGTGGACGACGGGATAATTCACCCCTCCACTTT. Translated: CASSGRRDNSPLHF. This chain uses TRBV2 with TRBJ1-6; D gene ambiguous. The germline CDR1 and CDR2 sequences are SNHLY and FYNNEI. The CDR3 sequence is 14 residues long. Deletions cut 4 bases from V and 5 bases from J, with 9 bases between.

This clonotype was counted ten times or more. Here the CDR3 DNA reads TGTGCCAGCAGCTACCGGCGAGAGGGGGCGAGGGAGACCCAGTACTTC. Protein: CASSYRREGARETQYF. The V and J genes are TRBV28 and TRBJ2-5; 7 nucleotides line up with TRBD1. Germline trimming cut 6 bases from V and 5 bases from J; bases unmatched to any gene: 15. The germline CDR1 and CDR2 sequences are MDHEN and SYDVKM. The CDR3 length is 16 residues.

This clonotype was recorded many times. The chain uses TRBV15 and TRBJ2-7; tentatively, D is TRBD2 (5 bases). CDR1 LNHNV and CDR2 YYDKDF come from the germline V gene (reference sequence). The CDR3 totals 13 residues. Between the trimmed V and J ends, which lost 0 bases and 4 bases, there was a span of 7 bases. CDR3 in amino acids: CATSRERGYEQYF. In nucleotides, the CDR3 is TGTGCCACCAGCAGAGAAAGAGGGTACGAGCAGTACTTC.

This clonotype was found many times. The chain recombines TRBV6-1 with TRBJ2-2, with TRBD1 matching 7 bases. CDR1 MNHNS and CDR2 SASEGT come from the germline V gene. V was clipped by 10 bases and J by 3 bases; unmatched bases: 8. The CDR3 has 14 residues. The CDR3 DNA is TGTGCCACCCGGGACAGCCAATACACCGGGGAGCTGTTTTTT. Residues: CATRDSQYTGELFF.

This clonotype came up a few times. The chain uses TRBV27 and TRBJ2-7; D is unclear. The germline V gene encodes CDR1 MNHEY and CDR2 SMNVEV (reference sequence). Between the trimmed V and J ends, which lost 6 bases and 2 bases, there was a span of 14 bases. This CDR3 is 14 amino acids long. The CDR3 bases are TGTGCCAGCAGCCCCAGATCAGTACCCTACGAGCAGTACTTC. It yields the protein CASSPRSVPYEQYF.

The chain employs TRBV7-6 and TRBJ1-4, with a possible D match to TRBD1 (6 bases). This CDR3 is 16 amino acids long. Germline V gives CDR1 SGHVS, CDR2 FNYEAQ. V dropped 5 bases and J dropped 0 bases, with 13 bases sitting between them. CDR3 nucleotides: TGTGCCAGCAGCGAACAGGGAGATGCAACTAATGAAAAACTGTTTTTT. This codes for CASSEQGDATNEKLFF. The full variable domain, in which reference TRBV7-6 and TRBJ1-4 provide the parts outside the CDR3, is GAGVSQSPRYKVTKRGQDVALRCDPISGHVSLYWYRQALGQGPEFLTYFNYEAQQDKSGLPNDRFSAERPEGSISTLTIQRTEQRDSAMYRCASSEQGDATNEKLFFGSGTQLSVL.

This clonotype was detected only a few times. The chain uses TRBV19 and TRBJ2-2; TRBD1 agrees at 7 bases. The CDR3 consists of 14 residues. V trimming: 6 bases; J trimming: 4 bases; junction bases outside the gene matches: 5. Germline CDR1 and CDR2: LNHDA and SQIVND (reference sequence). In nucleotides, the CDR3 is TGTGCCAGTAGCAAGGGGGCGAGCACCGGGGAGCTGTTTTTT. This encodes CASSKGASTGELFF.

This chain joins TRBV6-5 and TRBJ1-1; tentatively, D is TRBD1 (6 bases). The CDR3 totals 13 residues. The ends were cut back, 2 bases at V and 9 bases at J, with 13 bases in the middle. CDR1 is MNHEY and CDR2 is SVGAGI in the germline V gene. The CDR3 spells CASSYRQGSKAFF. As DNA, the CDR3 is TGTGCCAGCAGTTACAGGCAGGGGTCCAAAGCTTTCTTT.

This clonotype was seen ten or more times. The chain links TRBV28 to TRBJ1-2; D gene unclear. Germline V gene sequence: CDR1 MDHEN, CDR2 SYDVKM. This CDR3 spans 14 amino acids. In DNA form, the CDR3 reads TGTGCTACCCTTAACACAGACTTTAACTATGGCTACACCTTC. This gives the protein CATLNTDFNYGYTF.

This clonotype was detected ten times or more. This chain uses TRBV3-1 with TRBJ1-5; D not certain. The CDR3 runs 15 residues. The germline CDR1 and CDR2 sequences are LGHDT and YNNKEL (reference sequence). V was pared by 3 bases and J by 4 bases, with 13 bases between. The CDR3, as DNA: TGTGCCAGCAGCCACGATGCCATCTCTAATCAGCCCCAGCATTTT. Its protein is CASSHDAISNQPQHF.

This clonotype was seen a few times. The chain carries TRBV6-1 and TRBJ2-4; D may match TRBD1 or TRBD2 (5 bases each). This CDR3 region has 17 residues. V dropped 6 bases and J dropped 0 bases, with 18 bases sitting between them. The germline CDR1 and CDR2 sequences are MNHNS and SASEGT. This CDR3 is CASSSPPGGEAKNIQYF. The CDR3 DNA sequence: TGTGCCAGCAGCAGTCCCCCTGGGGGTGAAGCCAAAAACATTCAGTACTTC.

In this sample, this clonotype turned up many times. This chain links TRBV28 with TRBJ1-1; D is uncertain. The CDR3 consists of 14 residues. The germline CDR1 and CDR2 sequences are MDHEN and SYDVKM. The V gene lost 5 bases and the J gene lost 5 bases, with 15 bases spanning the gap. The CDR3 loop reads CASSNPDSTTEAFF. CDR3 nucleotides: TGTGCCAGCAGTAACCCGGACTCGACTACTGAAGCTTTCTTT. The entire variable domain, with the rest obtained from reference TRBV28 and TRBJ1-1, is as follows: DVKVTQSSRYLVKRTGEKVFLECVQDMDHENMFWYRQDPGLGLRLIYFSYDVKMKEKGDIPEGYSVSREKKERFSLILESASTNQTSMYLCASSNPDSTTEAFFGQGTRLTVV.

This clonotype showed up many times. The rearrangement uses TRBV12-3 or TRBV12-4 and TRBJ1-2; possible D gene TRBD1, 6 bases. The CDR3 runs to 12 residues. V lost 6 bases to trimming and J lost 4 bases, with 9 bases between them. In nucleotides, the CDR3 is TGTGCCAGCAGGGACAGCTTCTATGGCTACACCTTC. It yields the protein CASRDSFYGYTF.

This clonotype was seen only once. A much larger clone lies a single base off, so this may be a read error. The CDR3 DNA sequence: TGTGCCAACCAAAAGTCCGCAACTAATGAAAAACTGTTTTTT. Translated: CANQKSATNEKLFF. V is TRBV16 and J is TRBJ1-4; D ambiguous. Trimming removed 10 bases at V and 0 bases at J, with 12 bases between. This CDR3 has 14 residues. Germline CDR1 reads KGHSY; CDR2 reads FQNENV.

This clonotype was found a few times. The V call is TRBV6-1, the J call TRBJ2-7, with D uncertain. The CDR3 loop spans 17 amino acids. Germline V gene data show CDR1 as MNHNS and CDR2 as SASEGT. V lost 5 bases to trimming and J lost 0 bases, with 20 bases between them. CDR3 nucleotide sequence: TGTGCCAGCAGTCGCCCAACCCGGGCCCAAAGCTCCTACGAGCAGTACTTC. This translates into CASSRPTRAQSSYEQYF.

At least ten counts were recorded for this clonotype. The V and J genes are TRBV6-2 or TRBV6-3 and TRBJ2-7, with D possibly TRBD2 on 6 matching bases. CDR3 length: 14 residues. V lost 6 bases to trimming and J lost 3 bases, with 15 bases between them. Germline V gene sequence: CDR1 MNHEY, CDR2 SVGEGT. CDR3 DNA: TGTGCCAGCAGCGACGGGGAGGACCACTACGAGCAGTACTTC. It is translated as CASSDGEDHYEQYF.